The sample holds a few counts of the clone carrying this T cell receptor (beta chain). Its matching antigen is unknown. The sample is drawn from a study of cytomegalovirus exposure and HLA in healthy donors. Broader study findings: Later analysis showed TCR association rates varying by HLA locus, highest for DRB1 and lowest for HLA-C. It emerged from a later analysis that several of the most significant clusters appeared to be linked to common viral pathogens. Overall, roughly 170 TCR beta chains were annotated as cytomegalovirus-associated.

Primers: 60 Vbeta forward and 13 Jbeta reverse. The table came from immunoSEQ multiplex PCR; TCRdb's copy has only in-frame clones and leaves some out. The table has about 160,000 clones, approximately 81% seen once. Though nominally healthy at sampling, donors likely had unrecorded immune exposures. The sample was PBMCs. This TCR derives from a male donor in good health and CMV-seronegative.

The CDR3 region is CASSTGIPNTEAFF. In nucleotides, the CDR3 is TGCGCCAGCAGCACGGGTATCCCTAACACTGAAGCTTTCTTT. The V call is TRBV5-1, the J call TRBJ1-1; D uncertain. V was trimmed by 4 bases and J by 2 bases, leaving 12 bases between them. The CDR3 loop spans 14 amino acids. The V gene's germline CDR1 is SGHRS and CDR2 YFSETQ.